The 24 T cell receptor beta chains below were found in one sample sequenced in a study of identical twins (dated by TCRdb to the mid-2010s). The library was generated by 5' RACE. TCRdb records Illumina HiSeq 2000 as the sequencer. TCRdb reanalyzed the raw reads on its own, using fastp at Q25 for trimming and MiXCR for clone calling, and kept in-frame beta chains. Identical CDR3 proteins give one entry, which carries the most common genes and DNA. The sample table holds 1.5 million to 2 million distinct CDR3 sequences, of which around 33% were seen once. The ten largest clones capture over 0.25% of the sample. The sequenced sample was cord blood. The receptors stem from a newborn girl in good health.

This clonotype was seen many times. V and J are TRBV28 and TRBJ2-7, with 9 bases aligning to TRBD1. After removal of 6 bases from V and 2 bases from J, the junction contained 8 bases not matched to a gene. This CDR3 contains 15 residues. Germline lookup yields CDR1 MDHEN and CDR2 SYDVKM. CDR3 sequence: CASSPWDRVPYEQYF. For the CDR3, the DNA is TGTGCCAGCAGCCCTTGGGACAGGGTTCCCTACGAGCAGTACTTC.

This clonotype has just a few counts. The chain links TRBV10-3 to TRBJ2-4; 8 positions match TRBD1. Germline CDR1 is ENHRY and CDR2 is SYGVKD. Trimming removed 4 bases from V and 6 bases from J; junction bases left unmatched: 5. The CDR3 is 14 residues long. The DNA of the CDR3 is TGTGCCATCAGTGCCCAGGGGGCGATAAACATTCAGTACTTC. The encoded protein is CAISAQGAINIQYF.

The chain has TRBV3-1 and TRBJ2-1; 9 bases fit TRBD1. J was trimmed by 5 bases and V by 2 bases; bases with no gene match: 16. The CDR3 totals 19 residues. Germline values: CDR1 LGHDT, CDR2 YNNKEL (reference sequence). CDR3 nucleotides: TGTGCCAGCAGCCAACCGGGACAGGGAAACCGTTACGGTAACAATGAGCAGTTCTTC. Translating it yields CASSQPGQGNRYGNNEQFF.

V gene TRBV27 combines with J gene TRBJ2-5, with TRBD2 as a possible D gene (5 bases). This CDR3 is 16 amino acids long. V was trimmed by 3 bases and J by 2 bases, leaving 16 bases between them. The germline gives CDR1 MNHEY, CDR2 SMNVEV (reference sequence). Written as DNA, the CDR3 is TGTGCCAGCAGTTTGGCGGCTAGCTGGGGTCAAGAGACCCAGTACTTC. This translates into CASSLAASWGQETQYF.

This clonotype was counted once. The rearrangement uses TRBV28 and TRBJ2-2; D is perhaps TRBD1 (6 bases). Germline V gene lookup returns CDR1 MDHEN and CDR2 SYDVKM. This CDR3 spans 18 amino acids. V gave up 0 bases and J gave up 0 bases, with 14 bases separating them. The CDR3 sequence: CASSLCPPTGSNTGELFF. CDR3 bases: TGTGCCAGCAGTTTATGCCCCCCGACAGGTTCGAACACCGGGGAGCTGTTTTTT.

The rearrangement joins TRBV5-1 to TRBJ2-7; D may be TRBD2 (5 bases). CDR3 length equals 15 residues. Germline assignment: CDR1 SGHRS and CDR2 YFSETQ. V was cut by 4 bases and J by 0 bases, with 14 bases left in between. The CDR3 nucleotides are TGCGCCAGCAGCCGAGGACTTCCGGACTCCTACGAGCAGTACTTC. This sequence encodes CASSRGLPDSYEQYF.

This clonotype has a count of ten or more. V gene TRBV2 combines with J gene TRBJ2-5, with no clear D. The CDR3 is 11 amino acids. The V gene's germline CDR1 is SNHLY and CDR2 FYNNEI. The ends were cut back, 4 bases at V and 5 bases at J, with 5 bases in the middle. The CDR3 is CASSASETQYF. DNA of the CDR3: TGTGCCAGCAGTGCCTCGGAGACCCAGTACTTC.

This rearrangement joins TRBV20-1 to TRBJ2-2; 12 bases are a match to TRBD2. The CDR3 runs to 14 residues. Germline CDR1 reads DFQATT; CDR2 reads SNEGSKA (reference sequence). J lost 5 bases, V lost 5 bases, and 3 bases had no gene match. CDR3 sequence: CSADGTSGTGELFF. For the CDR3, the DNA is TGCAGTGCTGACGGGACTAGCGGGACCGGGGAGCTGTTTTTT.

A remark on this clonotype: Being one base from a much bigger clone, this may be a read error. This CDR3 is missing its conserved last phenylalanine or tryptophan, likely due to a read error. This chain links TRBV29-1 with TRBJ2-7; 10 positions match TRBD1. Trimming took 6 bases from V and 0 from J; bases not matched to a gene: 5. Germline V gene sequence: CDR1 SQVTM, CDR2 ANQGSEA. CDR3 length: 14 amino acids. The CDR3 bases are TGCAGCGTGCGGGACAGGGGCCTCTCCTACGAGCAGTACTAC. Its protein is CSVRDRGLSYEQYY.

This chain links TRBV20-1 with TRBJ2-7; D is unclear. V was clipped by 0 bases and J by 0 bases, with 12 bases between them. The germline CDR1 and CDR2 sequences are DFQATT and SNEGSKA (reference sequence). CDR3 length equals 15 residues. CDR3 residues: CSARDWQKSSYEQYF. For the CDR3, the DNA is TGCAGTGCTAGAGATTGGCAGAAGAGCTCCTACGAGCAGTACTTC.

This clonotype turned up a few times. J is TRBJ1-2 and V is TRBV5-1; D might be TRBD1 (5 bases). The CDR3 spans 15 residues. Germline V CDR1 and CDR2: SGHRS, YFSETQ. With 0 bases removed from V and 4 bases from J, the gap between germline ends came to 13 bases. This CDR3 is CASSLEGGALYGYTF. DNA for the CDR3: TGCGCCAGCAGCTTGGAGGGAGGGGCCCTCTATGGCTACACCTTC.

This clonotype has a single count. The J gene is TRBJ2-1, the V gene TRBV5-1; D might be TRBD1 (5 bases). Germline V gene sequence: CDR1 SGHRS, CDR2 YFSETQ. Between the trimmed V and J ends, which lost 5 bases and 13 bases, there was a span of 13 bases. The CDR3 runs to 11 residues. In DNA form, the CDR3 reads TGCGCCAGCAGGGGGCAAGAGACCCAGTTCTTC. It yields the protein CASRGQETQFF.

In nucleotides, the CDR3 is TGTGCCATCAGTTCCGACGGGACGGTTAATGAAAAACTGTTTTTT. Translating gives CAISSDGTVNEKLFF. J is TRBJ1-4 and V is TRBV10-3, with TRBD1 as a possible D gene (5 bases). The V gene's germline CDR1 is ENHRY and CDR2 SYGVKD. The CDR3 extends over 15 amino acids. With 5 bases removed from V and 4 bases from J, the gap between germline ends came to 14 bases.

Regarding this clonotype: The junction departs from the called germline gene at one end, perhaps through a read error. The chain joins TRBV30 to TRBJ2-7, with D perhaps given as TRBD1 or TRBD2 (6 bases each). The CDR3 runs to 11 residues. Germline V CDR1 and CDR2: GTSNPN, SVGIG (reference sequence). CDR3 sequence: CSWRGDYEQYF. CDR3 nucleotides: TGTTCCTGGAGGGGGGACTACGAGCAGTACTTC.

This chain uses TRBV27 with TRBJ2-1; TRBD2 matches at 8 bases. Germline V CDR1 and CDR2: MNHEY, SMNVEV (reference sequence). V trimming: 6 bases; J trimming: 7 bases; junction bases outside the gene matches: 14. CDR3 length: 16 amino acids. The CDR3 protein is CASSPRGGHSTNEQFF. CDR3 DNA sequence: TGTGCCAGCAGCCCCCGGGGGGGACATTCCACGAATGAGCAGTTCTTC.

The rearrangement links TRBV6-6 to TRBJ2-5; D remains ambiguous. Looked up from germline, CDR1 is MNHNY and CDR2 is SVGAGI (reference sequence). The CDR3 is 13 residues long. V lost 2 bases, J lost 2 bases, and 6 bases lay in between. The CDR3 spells CASSYTPQETQYF. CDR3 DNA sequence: TGTGCCAGCAGTTACACACCTCAAGAGACCCAGTACTTC.

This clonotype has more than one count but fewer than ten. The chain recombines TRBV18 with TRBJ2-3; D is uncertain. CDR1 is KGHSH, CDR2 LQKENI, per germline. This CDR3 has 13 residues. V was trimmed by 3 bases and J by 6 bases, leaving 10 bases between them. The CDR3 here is CASSPTMGDTQYF. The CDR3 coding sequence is TGTGCCAGCTCACCCACTATGGGGGATACGCAGTATTTT.

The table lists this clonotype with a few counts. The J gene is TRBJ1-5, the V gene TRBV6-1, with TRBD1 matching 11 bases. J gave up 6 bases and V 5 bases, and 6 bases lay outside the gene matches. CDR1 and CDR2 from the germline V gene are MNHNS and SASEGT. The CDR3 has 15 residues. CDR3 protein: CASSSGTGGTQPQHF. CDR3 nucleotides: TGTGCCAGCAGTTCGGGGACAGGGGGAACTCAGCCCCAGCATTTT.

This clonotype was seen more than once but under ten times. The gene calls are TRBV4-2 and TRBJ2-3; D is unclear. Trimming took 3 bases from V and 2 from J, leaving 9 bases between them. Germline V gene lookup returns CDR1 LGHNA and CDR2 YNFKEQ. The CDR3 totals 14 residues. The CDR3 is CASSQEFYTDTQYF. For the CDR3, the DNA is TGTGCCAGCAGCCAGGAATTCTACACAGATACGCAGTATTTT.

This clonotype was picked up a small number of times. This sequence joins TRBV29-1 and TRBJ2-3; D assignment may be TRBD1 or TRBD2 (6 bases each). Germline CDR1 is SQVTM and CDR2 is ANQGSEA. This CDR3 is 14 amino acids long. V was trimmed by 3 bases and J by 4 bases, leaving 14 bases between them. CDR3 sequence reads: CSVESIGGADTQYF. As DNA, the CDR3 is TGCAGCGTTGAGTCTATCGGGGGCGCAGATACGCAGTATTTT.

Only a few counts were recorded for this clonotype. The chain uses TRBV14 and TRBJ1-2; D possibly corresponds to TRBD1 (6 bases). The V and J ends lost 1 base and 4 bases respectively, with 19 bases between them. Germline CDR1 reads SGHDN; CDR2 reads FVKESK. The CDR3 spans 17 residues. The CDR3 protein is CASSQGWLQGLLYGYTF. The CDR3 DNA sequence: TGTGCCAGCAGCCAAGGGTGGCTACAGGGACTTCTCTATGGCTACACCTTC. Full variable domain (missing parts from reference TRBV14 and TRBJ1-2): EAGVTQFPSHSVIEKGQTVTLRCDPISGHDNLYWYRRVMGKEIKFLLHFVKESKQDESGMPNNRFLAERTGGTYSTLKVQPAELEDSGVYFCASSQGWLQGLLYGYTFGSGTRLTVV.

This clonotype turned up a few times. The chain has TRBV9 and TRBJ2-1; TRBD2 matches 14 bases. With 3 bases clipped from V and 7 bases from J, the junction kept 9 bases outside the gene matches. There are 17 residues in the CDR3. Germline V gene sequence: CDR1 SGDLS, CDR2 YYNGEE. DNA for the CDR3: TGTGCCAGCAGCGACACTCGACTAGCGGGGGGGCAAAATGAGCAGTTCTTC. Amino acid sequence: CASSDTRLAGGQNEQFF.

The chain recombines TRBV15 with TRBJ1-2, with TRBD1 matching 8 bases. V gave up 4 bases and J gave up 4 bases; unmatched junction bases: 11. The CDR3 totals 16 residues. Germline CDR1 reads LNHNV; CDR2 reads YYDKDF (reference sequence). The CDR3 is CATSTRTGTGPYGYTF. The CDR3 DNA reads TGTGCCACCAGCACCAGAACCGGGACAGGCCCCTATGGCTACACCTTC. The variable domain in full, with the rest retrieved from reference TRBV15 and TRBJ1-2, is DAMVIQNPRYQVTQFGKPVTLSCSQTLNHNVMYWYQQKSSQAPKLLFHYYDKDFNNEADTPDNFQSRRPNTSFCFLDIRSPGLGDTAMYLCATSTRTGTGPYGYTFGSGTRLTVV.

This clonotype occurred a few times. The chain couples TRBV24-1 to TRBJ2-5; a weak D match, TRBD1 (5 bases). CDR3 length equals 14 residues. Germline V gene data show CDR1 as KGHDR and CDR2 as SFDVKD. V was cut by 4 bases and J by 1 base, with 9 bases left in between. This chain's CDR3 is CATSEPDTQETQYF. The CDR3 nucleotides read TGTGCCACCAGTGAACCGGACACCCAAGAGACCCAGTACTTC.